This TCR beta chain was sequenced for a study of cytomegalovirus exposure and HLA in healthy donors listed by TCRdb under 2017. Regarding the research as a whole: According to an earlier analysis of around 600 of the donors, roughly 180 million T cells yielded 120 million or so unique TCR beta sequences and about 280 Gb of sequence data. An early release that covered roughly 600 HLA-typed donors contained approximately 300 gigabases of sequencing data and approximately 85 million unique TCR sequences. Of the 300 to 450 genotyped donors, less than 85% were placed in the genetic ancestry cluster associated with self-reported Caucasian donors. The study was designed to test whether signatures of past pathogen exposure could be identified by cataloging public T cell receptors. The T cell repertoires of some 700 subjects were profiled by immunosequencing and related to cytomegalovirus serostatus. Besides the first cohort of more than 650 subjects, a separate validation cohort made up of 120 different subjects was used. To predict cytomegalovirus infection status, the study brought together high-throughput TCR immunosequencing, statistical association of individual TCRs with disease status, and machine learning. In a later analysis, previously published TCR beta repertoires from more than 500 donors were re-analyzed and high-resolution HLA genotyping was added so that TCR occurrence patterns could be studied. The later analysis used no new phenotypic data to find candidate immune exposures, relying instead on TCR beta sequences and their occurrence across donors. To decide whether each TCR beta V gene segment behaved as functional or pseudogenic, an earlier analysis of some 600 of the donors relied on high-throughput TCR beta sequencing. Donor age, sex, ethnicity and CMV serostatus were collected together with the repertoire data. In a later genetic analysis, genome-wide SNP genotypes for about 55% of the roughly 700 donors were used, and that subset was treated as a discovery cohort. All discovery cohort repertoires had been generated using a single sequencing platform. HLA typing covered class I and class II loci at four-digit resolution. Typing coverage differed by locus: A, B, C, DRB1 and DQB1 were typed in roughly 620-630 donors, DQA1 in about 560, DPA1 in approximately 600, and DPB1 in just under 490. Four or five DR-DQ haplotypes were treated as single units for association and clustering because of strong linkage in the cohort. Among over 350 genotyped donors of the cohort, an average of approximately 240,000 unique TCR beta nucleotide sequences were sequenced per donor, roughly 18% of them non-productive.

What the study reported, not specific to this receptor: In an earlier analysis of under 600 of the donors, most TCR beta V segments were observed in productive rearrangements about 87% or about 30% of the time, broadly matching IMGT annotations. In vitro tests confirmed that a few of the cytomegalovirus-associated TCR beta chains recognize cytomegalovirus antigens. CMV serostatus was the only immune exposure information available for the cohort. In a later analysis, 16,951 TCR beta sequences were associated with specific HLA alleles at a false discovery rate of 0.05. It was suggested by the authors that the approach could potentially be generalized to other disease states and immunological phenotypes. Correlated functional status among segregating V segments might be attributable to linkage disequilibrium, but an unknown experimental factor could not be ruled out. In a later analysis, most CMV-associated TCR beta chains were found to appear HLA-restricted, with HLA associations seemingly driven largely by CMV exposure. Most TCR sequences were seen in very few donors, while some public TCRs were found in many individuals. The classifier was reported to diagnose cytomegalovirus status with high specificity and sensitivity in both the original cohort and the validation cohort. In the study, approximately 160 TCR beta chains were listed as associated with cytomegalovirus. The earlier analysis of approximately 590 of the donors excluded approximately 15 rarely observed V segments, including chromosome 9 orphons, because counts were too low. The cohort was sequenced for TCR beta chains only, and without alpha or paired-chain data the features that could be detected were limited. Several of the top co-occurrence clusters appeared to be linked to parvovirus B19, influenza, CMV and Epstein-Barr virus, according to a later analysis. A further reported finding was that TCR beta sequences accurately predicted the HLA-A and HLA-B alleles for most subjects in the first cohort. A later analysis found that HLA-associated TCR beta chains were more clonally expanded and had lower generation probabilities than equally common non-associated chains. Because HLA typing was missing for some donors at each locus, association tests included only the typed subset. A later genetic analysis reported fewer N-insertions in productive TCRs among donors in an Asian-associated ancestry cluster than the roughly 700-donor mean. The sequencing pipeline was judged likely to have produced a cluster of highly shared sequence variants as a technical artifact. A later analysis found that TCR association rates varied across HLA loci, with DRB1 alleles showing the most associated TCRs and HLA-C alleles the fewest. An association between a missense DCLRE1C variant and V-gene and J-gene trimming of TCR beta chains was found in a later genetic analysis and replicated in an independent cohort. Strong co-occurrence of HLA alleles, especially DR and DQ, made assigning TCR associations to individual alleles difficult. Roughly uniform sequencing depth across donors was assumed in presence/absence analyses, although this assumption may not hold.

The cohort consisted of 650 to 850 healthy bone marrow donors. At the time of sampling, every cohort member was nominally healthy, though immune exposures that went unrecorded were likely present. The donor was CMV seronegative and belonged to the group of under 400 seronegative cohort members. Each donor provided a peripheral blood sample, and peripheral blood mononuclear cells were used for TCR beta sequencing. The Qiagen DNeasy Blood Extraction Kit was used to extract genomic DNA from the blood cell samples. Remarks on this clone: This clone's antigen is unknown. No base quality information exists; no much larger clone differs at one position.

Library preparation employed the immunoSEQ multiplex PCR assay. For the multiplex PCR, a mixture combining 60 forward primers for TCR Vbeta segments and 13 reverse primers for TCR Jbeta segments was used. The CDR3 region of rearranged TCR beta genes was amplified from genomic DNA with a multiplex PCR assay. On the Illumina HiSeq System, the amplified TCR beta libraries were sequenced as 87-base-pair reads. Under the source paper's analysis protocol: In a later analysis, 77 million or so unique TCR beta chains were counted across the approximately 670 repertoires, and approximately 11 million of these chains were shared by at least two donors. Raw reads were error-corrected and collapsed into unique sequences by a nearest-neighbor algorithm in which closely related sequences were merged to remove PCR and sequencing errors. To assign V, D and J gene segments, CDR3 sequences were aligned to IMGT reference sequences. Each retained sequence needed at least a six-nucleotide match to both a V gene segment and a J gene segment. A rearrangement counted as productive if the CDR3 had no stop codons and remained in frame with V and J, and every other rearrangement counted as non-productive. Following IMGT convention, CDR3 was defined as the stretch from the second conserved V-encoded cysteine up to the conserved J-encoded phenylalanine. The earlier analysis of some 540 of the donors excluded any sequence lacking an unambiguous match to a single V gene segment. In an earlier analysis of some 590 of the donors, a V segment was called functional when productive rearrangements were above 56.7%, and segregating when the standard deviation between donors exceeded 5%. A statistical classification framework was built to diagnose cytomegalovirus status from the catalog of TCR beta chain sequences. A later analysis assigned V and J genes by comparing TCR nucleotide sequences with IMGT/GENE-DB human TR gene sequences. The TCRdist pipeline was used in a later analysis to assign CDR3 sequences and most-parsimonious VDJ recombination scenarios. In a later analysis, every TCR beta chain was defined by the combination of its CDR3 amino acid sequence and its V-gene family, and reads without a unique V-gene family were dropped. A later analysis removed several hundred highly shared, low-generation-probability nucleotide sequences to deal with suspected cross-contamination and a sequencing artifact. In a later analysis, a clonal expansion index for each public chain was calculated from normalized within-repertoire ranks of inferred template counts. Generation probabilities in a later analysis came from a VDJ recombination model fitted to out-of-frame rearrangements, and those results were checked against IGoR. Hypergeometric tests were used in a later analysis to score TCR-TCR, TCR-HLA and TCR-CMV co-occurrence, with a repertoire-size bias correction applied to the TCR pairs. A later analysis estimated false discovery rates by permuting HLA or CMV assignments 20 times. In a later analysis, co-occurring TCRs were grouped using DBSCAN, and TCRdist sequence similarity was added for clustering within HLA-allele-positive subsets. Repertoires with fewer than 30,000 or more than 120,000 public chains were left out of co-occurrence clustering, as were a few repertoires with anomalous nucleotide sharing. The immuneACCESS repertoire file appears here via TCRdb, limited to in-frame rearrangements. These files lack a portion of the clones; in checked studies, under half of the deficit traces to unresolved V genes, and the cause of the others is not known. The V and J calls and clone size are taken from that table; D and trimming were inferred from the DNA. This sample comprises approximately 61,000 clones, roughly 66% of them detected only once. The biggest ten clones account for about 3% of the sample.

This TCR was recovered from a woman aged 45-60 years in good health and CMV-seronegative. Sequencing was performed on PBMCs.

At the DNA level, the sequence is TGTGCCAGCAGCTTGGACAGGGGGGAGGGTGAGCAGTTCTTC. This encodes CASSLDRGEGEQFF. The chain couples TRBV7-9 to TRBJ2-1, with 10 bases aligning to TRBD1. The germline V gene (reference sequence) gives CDR1 as SEHNR and CDR2 as FQNEAQ. V and J are trimmed by 3 bases and 9 bases, and the gene matches miss 5 bases of the junction. CDR3 length: 14 amino acids, cysteine to phenylalanine. Only the CDR3 region is kept as DNA, spanning 42 bases read in frame from base 1.